The 19 T cell receptor beta chains below were found in one sample sequenced in a study of blood T cell repertoires in COVID-19. Sequencing used immunoSEQ multiplex PCR; TCRdb keeps in-frame clones, though not all of them. The top ten clones hold 2.5% to 3% of a sample with roughly 190,000 clones, about 86% of them seen once. Sequenced: peripheral blood. The receptors stem from a man between 45 and 60 years old with active or convalescent COVID-19.

This clone was picked up one time. The V and J genes are TRBV2 and TRBJ2-2; possible D gene TRBD1, 5 bases. V lost 0 bases to trimming and J lost 4 bases, with 9 bases between them. Germline loops: CDR1 SNHLY, CDR2 FYNNEI. The CDR3 runs 15 residues. In nucleotides, the CDR3 is TGTGCCAGCAGTGAAGCGAGGCAGGGCACCGGGGAGCTGTTTTTT. Translating it yields CASSEARQGTGELFF.

A remark on this clone: Other DNA variants within this sample encode the same CDR3. The rearrangement links TRBV5-1 to TRBJ1-2; D is possibly TRBD1 (5 bases). V was pared by 0 bases and J by 6 bases, with 12 bases between. The germline V gene encodes CDR1 SGHRS and CDR2 YFSETQ. The CDR3 has 14 residues. The CDR3, as DNA: TGCGCCAGCAGCTTGGCCGGGCAGGGTAATGGCTACACCTTC. This sequence encodes CASSLAGQGNGYTF.

The J gene is TRBJ2-5, the V gene TRBV7-9; 8 bases map to TRBD1. The CDR3 covers 15 residues. CDR1 and CDR2 from the germline V gene are SEHNR and FQNEAQ (reference sequence). Unmatched junction bases numbered 7, after V lost 5 bases and J lost 2 bases. The CDR3 region is CASSRQGRGQETQYF. The CDR3 DNA follows: TGTGCCAGCAGCAGACAGGGGCGAGGACAAGAGACCCAGTACTTC.

This clone was counted a few times. The V and J genes are TRBV10-3 and TRBJ1-5; possible D gene TRBD1, 5 bases. Germline loops: CDR1 ENHRY, CDR2 SYGVKD. The CDR3 runs to 13 residues. The CDR3 spells CAHSRDLSQPQHF. The CDR3 nucleotides read TGTGCTCATTCCAGGGATTTAAGTCAGCCCCAGCATTTT.

The CDR3 reads CASTHIVGVRGNGPYGYTF. CDR3 nucleotide sequence: TGTGCCAGTACCCATATTGTGGGAGTCAGGGGGAACGGACCATATGGCTACACCTTC. The genes are TRBV19 and TRBJ1-2; 7 nucleotides align to TRBD1. Germline V lookup: CDR1 LNHDA, CDR2 SQIVND (reference sequence). CDR3 length equals 19 residues. The ends lost 7 bases at V and 5 bases at J; junction bases unmatched: 25.

J is TRBJ2-2 and V is TRBV19; 8 bases fit TRBD2. CDR3 length equals 15 residues. The germline gives CDR1 LNHDA, CDR2 SQIVND (reference sequence). Trimming at V came to 10 bases and at J to 4 bases, leaving 11 bases not matched to a gene. The CDR3 here is CATYRGGRFTGELFF. The CDR3 DNA follows: TGTGCCACCTACCGGGGGGGGCGATTCACCGGGGAGCTGTTTTTT. The whole variable domain, remainder taken from reference TRBV19 and TRBJ2-2, is DGGITQSPKYLFRKEGQNVTLSCEQNLNHDAMYWYRQDPGQGLRLIYYSQIVNDFQKGDIAEGYSVSREKKESFPLTVTSAQKNPTAFYLCATYRGGRFTGELFFGEGSRLTVL.

The V call is TRBV2, the J call TRBJ2-1; possibly TRBD2 for D (5 bases). Germline V gives CDR1 SNHLY, CDR2 FYNNEI. The CDR3 runs to 14 residues. V was clipped by 5 bases and J by 6 bases, with 14 bases between them. CDR3 DNA sequence: TGTGCCAGCAGTCTCCGGGGTAGCCTCAATGAGCAGTTCTTC. The encoded protein is CASSLRGSLNEQFF.

This chain links TRBV10-3 with TRBJ2-6, with 10 nucleotides matching TRBD1. J was trimmed by 1 base and V by 11 bases; bases with no gene match: 5. The CDR3 runs to 15 residues. Per the germline V gene, CDR1 is ENHRY and CDR2 is SYGVKD. CDR3 bases: TGTGCCGTCGGACAGGGGGGATCTGGGGCCAACGTCCTGACTTTC. Protein product: CAVGQGGSGANVLTF.

The chain recombines TRBV5-8 with TRBJ1-6; possibly TRBD1 for D (5 bases). Germline loops: CDR1 SGHTS, CDR2 YDEGEE. Trimming removed 3 bases from V and 8 bases from J, with 15 bases in between. The CDR3 runs 15 residues. CDR3 DNA: TGTGCCAGCAGCTCGACGGGGGAAAGGGATTCACCCCTCCACTTT. This sequence encodes CASSSTGERDSPLHF.

V is TRBV19 and J is TRBJ2-7, with a tentative D call TRBD1 (6 bases). Germline values: CDR1 LNHDA, CDR2 SQIVND (reference sequence). Between the trimmed V and J ends, which lost 5 bases and 5 bases, there was a span of 16 bases. This CDR3 has 14 amino acids. The CDR3 sequence is CASSQQGGRNEQYF. CDR3 nucleotide sequence: TGTGCCAGTAGTCAACAGGGTGGGAGAAACGAGCAGTACTTC.

A single count supports this clone. V and J are TRBV2 and TRBJ2-1; the match to TRBD2 covers 8 bases. Trimming took 5 bases from V and 3 from J; bases not matched to a gene: 6. This CDR3 comprises 15 residues. Germline V lookup: CDR1 SNHLY, CDR2 FYNNEI. The CDR3: CASSPRGGSYNEQFF. CDR3 nucleotide sequence: TGTGCCAGCAGTCCCCGGGGGGGGAGCTACAATGAGCAGTTCTTC. The full variable domain, in which reference TRBV2 and TRBJ2-1 provide the parts outside the CDR3, is EPEVTQTPSHQVTQMGQEVILRCVPISNHLYFYWYRQILGQKVEFLVSFYNNEISEKSEIFDDQFSVERPDGSNFTLKIRSTKLEDSAMYFCASSPRGGSYNEQFFGPGTRLTVL.

The genes are TRBV5-1 and TRBJ1-6; D unclear. The CDR3 is made up of 15 amino acids. Germline CDR1 SGHRS, CDR2 YFSETQ. V shed 0 bases and J shed 8 bases, with 12 bases lying between them. The CDR3 loop is CASSLELTGDSPLHF. The CDR3 coding sequence is TGCGCCAGCAGCTTGGAACTCACGGGAGATTCACCCCTCCACTTT.

This sequence joins TRBV5-4 and TRBJ1-2, with no clear D. V lost 0 bases, J lost 7 bases, and 10 bases lay in between. Germline V gives CDR1 SGHNT, CDR2 YYREEE (reference sequence). The CDR3 is 13 amino acids. DNA of the CDR3: TGTGCCAGCAGCTTGGTGCAGGTGGCTGGCTACACCTTC. Translated: CASSLVQVAGYTF.

The chain uses TRBV2 and TRBJ2-1; weak D call: TRBD2 (5 bases). The V gene lost 7 bases and the J gene lost 5 bases, with 21 bases spanning the gap. This CDR3 has 16 residues. Germline CDR1 and CDR2: SNHLY and FYNNEI. CDR3 residues: CASISWRTVLNNEQFF. Written as DNA, the CDR3 is TGTGCCAGCATAAGCTGGAGGACCGTTTTAAACAATGAGCAGTTCTTC.

V usage is TRBV24-1 and J usage is TRBJ2-1; TRBD2 matches at 9 bases. Unmatched junction bases numbered 11, after V lost 4 bases and J lost 8 bases. This CDR3 has 16 residues. Germline CDR1 reads KGHDR; CDR2 reads SFDVKD. The CDR3 DNA reads as TGTGCCACCAGTGACCCCGGGACTAGCCGGCAGGATGAGCAGTTCTTC. Translation gives CATSDPGTSRQDEQFF.

This chain links TRBV9 with TRBJ2-1; possible D gene TRBD1, 6 bases. Per the germline V gene, CDR1 is SGDLS and CDR2 is YYNGEE. Between the trimmed V and J ends, which lost 1 base and 12 bases, there was a span of 20 bases. CDR3 length: 15 residues. CDR3 coding DNA: TGTGCCAGCAGCGTAAGTTGGGGGCCCTCAACGGGGCAGTTCTTC. It translates to CASSVSWGPSTGQFF. Drawing the rest from reference TRBV9 and TRBJ2-1, the complete variable domain is DSGVTQTPKHLITATGQRVTLRCSPRSGDLSVYWYQQSLDQGLQFLIQYYNGEERAKGNILERFSAQQFPDLHSELNLSSLELGDSALYFCASSVSWGPSTGQFFGPGTRLTVL.

The chain couples TRBV19 to TRBJ1-2, with TRBD1 as a possible D gene (5 bases). Germline CDR1 is LNHDA and CDR2 is SQIVND (reference sequence). CDR3 length equals 15 residues. Trimming took 1 base from V and 13 from J, leaving 22 bases between them. CDR3 DNA sequence: TGTGCCAGTAGTATAGGGCGGGATATGGGGACTTCGGGCACCTTC. Translation: CASSIGRDMGTSGTF.

The rearrangement uses TRBV4-3 and TRBJ2-7; 7 bases align to TRBD2. J was trimmed by 0 bases and V by 0 bases; bases with no gene match: 2. The CDR3 length is 15 residues. Germline values: CDR1 LGHNA, CDR2 YSLEER. The CDR3: CASSQEAGSSYEQYF. For the CDR3, the DNA is TGCGCCAGCAGCCAAGAAGCGGGAAGCTCCTACGAGCAGTACTTC.

The chain recombines TRBV4-3 with TRBJ1-1; no firm D call. From germline, CDR1 is LGHNA and CDR2 YSLEER. The CDR3 length is 15 residues. Trimming shortened V by 0 bases and J by 1 base, and 9 bases separated the two germline ends. CDR3 coding DNA: TGCGCCAGCAGCCAAGAAAGAGTTAGGAACACTGAAGCTTTCTTT. It codes for CASSQERVRNTEAFF.